This TCR beta chain emerged from a study of CD8+CD57+ T cells in acquired aplastic anemia. CDR1 and CDR2 (germline): SQVTM, ANQGSEA. The germline V and J ends were trimmed by 6 bases and 7 bases, with 15 bases remaining between them. The CDR3 extends over 12 amino acids. This clonotype was counted many times. What it recognizes is unknown. Study results and caveats: Overlapping CD8+ CDR3 repertoires of patients and controls contained under 35 shared sequences.

It was patients with CD8+CD57+ cell expansion by flow cytometry who were chosen for sequencing. It was genomic DNA that served as the template for profiling TCR beta VDJ and CDR3. TCRdb used MiXCR to reprocess the reads, holding one entry per CDR3 protein. There are approximately 470,000 distinct CDR3 sequences in the sample; under 40% occur only once, and roughly 0.89% lies in the top ten. The TCR comes from a human donor with aplastic anemia. The chain is built from TRBV29-1 and TRBJ1-1; tentative D call: TRBD1 (6 bases). Source material: sorted CD4+, CD8+, or CD8+CD57+ T cells (not recorded which) from PBMCs. In DNA form, the CDR3 reads TGCAGCGTCGATACAGGGTCCGGTGAAGCTTTCTTT. It is translated as CSVDTGSGEAFF.